A single sample is the source of the 28 T cell receptor beta chains below, sequenced in a study of T cell responses to AZD1222 COVID-19 vaccine. TCRdb's copy holds only in-frame clones and misses some; the assay was immunoSEQ multiplex PCR. The table has 66,000 or so clones, about 90% seen once; the top ten hold about 18%. The input for sequencing was peripheral blood, taken on day 0 of AZD1222 vaccination. The receptors were sampled from an adult in good health.

This chain joins TRBV6-6 and TRBJ1-4, with 7 nucleotides matching TRBD1. V trimming: 6 bases; J trimming: 8 bases; junction bases outside the gene matches: 12. Germline V gene sequence: CDR1 MNHNY, CDR2 SVGAGI (reference sequence). CDR3 length: 15 amino acids. Here the CDR3 DNA reads TGTGCCAGCAGCCACAATGACAGGGTGGGGGAAAAACTGTTTTTT. Residues: CASSHNDRVGEKLFF.

The genes are TRBV6-5 and TRBJ1-5; D is unresolved. The germline CDR1 and CDR2 sequences are MNHEY and SVGAGI. The CDR3 has 14 residues. V was shortened by 6 bases and J by 3 bases, with 12 bases between the two germline ends. Written as DNA, the CDR3 is TGTGCCAGCAGGGGAGGCAGCTCCAATCAGCCCCAGCATTTT. Its protein is CASRGGSSNQPQHF.

The CDR3 protein is CASSQESDEKLFF. The CDR3 DNA follows: TGTGCCAGCAGCCAAGAGAGTGATGAAAAACTGTTTTTT. The V gene is TRBV3-1 (or the pseudogene TRBV3-2), the J gene TRBJ1-4; D uncertain. CDR1 and CDR2 (germline): LGHDT, YNNKEL (reference sequence). The V end lost 0 bases, the J end lost 6 bases, and 5 bases lay between the germline ends. The CDR3 has 13 amino acids.

The rearrangement links TRBV21-1 to TRBJ2-3; TRBD2 reflects the table's D call only, with no check against the DNA. TRBV21-1 is shown as a pseudogene. CDR3 length equals 16 residues. CDR3 region: CASSPSRQGGGDTQYF. CDR3 nucleotides: TGTGCCAGCAGCCCCAGTAGGCAGGGCGGGGGGGATACGCAGTATTTT.

This clone appeared once. The chain employs TRBV4-1 and TRBJ1-1; D uncertain. Trimming took 0 bases from V and 1 from J, leaving 9 bases between them. The CDR3 has 15 amino acids. Germline assignment: CDR1 MGHRA and CDR2 YSYEKL. The DNA of the CDR3 is TGCGCCAGCAGCCAAGAGTCCGTCGCGAACACTGAAGCTTTCTTT. Its protein product is CASSQESVANTEAFF.

The chain uses TRBV2 and TRBJ2-2; TRBD1 aligns across 8 bases. In germline, CDR1 is SNHLY, CDR2 FYNNEI. After removal of 8 bases from V and 7 bases from J, the junction contained 15 bases not matched to a gene. The CDR3 loop spans 16 amino acids. The CDR3 DNA is TGTGCCAGCCGACTGAGCCCCCAGGGGGCAGGCGGGGAGCTGTTTTTT. It yields the protein CASRLSPQGAGGELFF.

The chain couples TRBV9 to TRBJ2-3; 7 bases are a match to TRBD2. V lost 0 bases, J lost 8 bases, and 9 bases stayed unmatched. Looked up from germline, CDR1 is SGDLS and CDR2 is YYNGEE. This CDR3 spans 15 amino acids. The CDR3 nucleotides read TGTGCCAGCAGCGTAGATGGCGGGGGAGACCGTACGCAGTATTTT. This codes for CASSVDGGGDRTQYF.

This rearrangement joins TRBV19 to TRBJ2-3, with a tentative D call TRBD2 (6 bases). The V gene's germline CDR1 is LNHDA and CDR2 SQIVND (reference sequence). The CDR3 is 15 amino acids. The germline V and J ends were trimmed by 3 bases and 2 bases, with 12 bases remaining between them. In nucleotides, the CDR3 is TGTGCCAGTAGTATCTTCGGGGGAACCACAGATACGCAGTATTTT. Amino acid sequence: CASSIFGGTTDTQYF.

The chain has TRBV5-1 and TRBJ1-3, with 8 bases fitting TRBD1. The germline gives CDR1 SGHRS, CDR2 YFSETQ. The CDR3 consists of 15 residues. J lost 5 bases, V lost 3 bases, and 7 bases had no gene match. The chain's CDR3 is CASSSQGARRNTIYF. In DNA, the CDR3 is TGCGCCAGCAGCTCTCAGGGGGCGCGAAGAAACACCATATATTTT.

The rearrangement joins TRBV11-1 to TRBJ2-3; perhaps TRBD1 as D (5 bases). The CDR3 spans 13 residues. Germline CDR1 and CDR2: SGHAT and FQDESV (reference sequence). Deletions cut 5 bases from V and 7 bases from J, with 13 bases between. CDR3 DNA sequence: TGTGCCAGCAGCCGCTCTGACAGCCATACGCAGTATTTT. Its translation is CASSRSDSHTQYF.

The sample holds one count of this clone. This chain connects TRBV12-3 or TRBV12-4 to TRBJ1-2; D may be TRBD1 (6 bases). The CDR3 runs to 11 residues. Between the trimmed V and J ends, which lost 8 bases and 7 bases, there was a span of 11 bases. CDR3 coding DNA: TGTGCCAGCTCCAGGGGAATTGGCTACACCTTC. Protein product: CASSRGIGYTF.

This clone appeared once. This rearrangement joins TRBV4-3 to TRBJ1-6; D gene unclear. Trimming cost V 0 bases and J 10 bases, with 13 bases left between them. This CDR3 has 15 amino acids. Germline assignment: CDR1 LGHNA and CDR2 YSLEER. Here the CDR3 DNA reads TGCGCCAGCAGCCAAGAGCCCGAACAAGGCTCACCCCTCCACTTT. It yields the protein CASSQEPEQGSPLHF.

This chain uses TRBV2 with TRBJ1-6, with D unresolved. The V gene lost 9 bases and the J gene lost 0 bases, with 9 bases spanning the gap. The CDR3 is 14 amino acids. Germline V gene lookup returns CDR1 SNHLY and CDR2 FYNNEI. The CDR3 DNA follows: TGTGCCAGTCGACGGAGCTCCTATAATTCACCCCTCCACTTT. This sequence encodes CASRRSSYNSPLHF.

CDR3 amino acids: CASKPQAVDGAFF. The CDR3 DNA reads TGTGCCAGCAAACCCCAGGCGGTTGACGGAGCTTTCTTT. The V call is TRBV12-3 or TRBV12-4, the J call TRBJ1-1; D uncertain. The V end was cut by 7 bases, the J end by 10 bases, with 19 bases between. CDR3 length equals 13 residues.

V is TRBV7-9 and J is TRBJ2-7; D may be TRBD1 (5 bases). The CDR3 length is 13 residues. CDR1 is SEHNR and CDR2 is FQNEAQ in the germline V gene (reference sequence). The ends were cut back, 4 bases at V and 2 bases at J, with 9 bases in the middle. Written as DNA, the CDR3 is TGTGCCAGCAGCTACAAAGGGGCCTACGAGCAGTACTTC. It codes for CASSYKGAYEQYF.

This chain uses TRBV6-5 with TRBJ1-1, with D maybe TRBD1 (5 bases). The CDR3 has 12 residues. Germline lookup yields CDR1 MNHEY and CDR2 SVGAGI. Trimming pared 6 bases from V and 5 bases from J, leaving 10 bases between. The CDR3 loop is CASSEGNTEAFF. DNA for the CDR3: TGTGCCAGCAGCGAGGGGAATACTGAAGCTTTCTTT.

This sequence joins TRBV30 and TRBJ2-7; TRBD2 might be the D (7 bases). Germline V gene sequence: CDR1 GTSNPN, CDR2 SVGIG (reference sequence). Trimming left V 2 bases short and J 6 bases short, with 14 bases between. The CDR3 runs to 13 residues. The CDR3 is CAWSRGAQLEQYF. The CDR3 bases are TGTGCCTGGAGTCGGGGGGCGCAACTCGAGCAGTACTTC.

J is TRBJ2-2 and V is TRBV9, with 8 positions matching TRBD1. CDR1 SGDLS and CDR2 YYNGEE come from the germline V gene. The J segment lost 0 bases and the V segment lost 4 bases, leaving 2 bases of the junction unmatched. The CDR3 runs to 15 residues. As DNA, the CDR3 is TGTGCCAGCAGCCGGGACAGGACGAACACCGGGGAGCTGTTTTTT. It yields the protein CASSRDRTNTGELFF. Complete variable domain (other parts from reference TRBV9 and TRBJ2-2): DSGVTQTPKHLITATGQRVTLRCSPRSGDLSVYWYQQSLDQGLQFLIQYYNGEERAKGNILERFSAQQFPDLHSELNLSSLELGDSALYFCASSRDRTNTGELFFGEGSRLTVL.

V gene TRBV7-3 combines with J gene TRBJ2-3, with a weak D call TRBD2 (6 bases). Germline CDR1 reads SGHTA; CDR2 reads FQGTGA. The germline V and J ends were trimmed by 3 bases and 4 bases, with 8 bases remaining between them. This CDR3 has 13 residues. DNA for the CDR3: TGTGCCAGCAGCTTTGCGGGATCAGATACGCAGTATTTT. Amino acids: CASSFAGSDTQYF.

The chain carries TRBV4-1 and TRBJ1-2; D call uncertain. Germline CDR1 and CDR2: MGHRA and YSYEKL. V dropped 0 bases and J dropped 4 bases, with 12 bases sitting between them. The CDR3 extends over 15 amino acids. The CDR3 protein is CASSQEGATTYGYTF. The CDR3 bases are TGCGCCAGCAGCCAAGAGGGAGCAACCACCTATGGCTACACCTTC.

This clone occurred once. The chain combines TRBV7-9 with TRBJ2-7; D call uncertain. This CDR3 has 14 residues. The germline gives CDR1 SEHNR, CDR2 FQNEAQ (reference sequence). V was shortened by 2 bases and J by 2 bases, with 10 bases between the two germline ends. The DNA for the CDR3 is TGTGCCAGCAGCTTACAGGACGGAGCCTACGAGCAGTACTTC. This codes for CASSLQDGAYEQYF.

The chain carries TRBV3-1 (or the pseudogene TRBV3-2) and TRBJ2-2; perhaps TRBD2 as D (7 bases). Germline V lookup: CDR1 LGHDT, CDR2 YNNKEL (reference sequence). Trimming removed 4 bases from V and 7 bases from J, with 13 bases in between. There are 14 residues in the CDR3. CDR3 amino acids: CASSPAGARGELFF. CDR3 nucleotide sequence: TGTGCCAGCAGCCCTGCGGGGGCACGCGGGGAGCTGTTTTTT.

This chain links TRBV19 with TRBJ2-7; perhaps TRBD1 as D (5 bases). Trimming stripped 8 bases from V and 3 bases from J, with 14 bases between. There are 13 residues in the CDR3. The germline V gene has CDR1 LNHDA and CDR2 SQIVND (reference sequence). The CDR3 region is CASGSIDSYEQYF. The DNA of the CDR3 is TGTGCCAGTGGAAGTATCGACAGCTACGAGCAGTACTTC.

The chain is built from TRBV7-2 and TRBJ2-7, with 7 bases that match TRBD1. The V gene end was trimmed by 3 bases and the J gene end by 9 bases; junction bases not matched to a gene: 5. Germline-derived CDR1 and CDR2 are SGHTA and FQGNSA. The CDR3 covers 12 residues. CDR3 nucleotide sequence: TGTGCCAGCAGCTTGGAAACAGGGGCGCAGTACTTC. Amino acid sequence: CASSLETGAQYF.

The CDR3 DNA sequence: TGTGCCAGCAGATCACGTGCTTCCACTGAAGCTTTCTTT. Amino acids: CASRSRASTEAFF. The V gene is TRBV7-2, the J gene TRBJ1-1; D not resolved. CDR3 length: 13 residues. V lost 6 bases, J lost 4 bases, and 12 bases lay in between. The germline CDR1 and CDR2 sequences are SGHTA and FQGNSA.

The chain employs TRBV6-5 and TRBJ2-7, with 10 bases matching TRBD2. Germline loops: CDR1 MNHEY, CDR2 SVGAGI. The CDR3 has 15 residues. The trim removed 0 bases at V and 3 bases at J, leaving 2 bases unmatched. The CDR3 region is CASSYSSSGSYEQYF. In DNA, the CDR3 is TGTGCCAGCAGTTACTCTTCTAGCGGGAGCTACGAGCAGTACTTC.

This clone was seen a single time. V and J are TRBV3-1 (or the pseudogene TRBV3-2) and TRBJ1-1; 8 nucleotides line up with TRBD1. This CDR3 has 13 residues. Losses at the gene ends were 5 bases for V and 7 bases for J; bases not matched to a gene: 6. The germline V gene has CDR1 LGHDT and CDR2 YNNKEL (reference sequence). The CDR3 bases are TGTGCCAGCAGCTCTGGACAGGGCCTTGAAGCTTTCTTT. This gives the protein CASSSGQGLEAFF.

V gene TRBV9 combines with J gene TRBJ1-4; TRBD1 agrees at 7 bases. The CDR3 loop spans 16 amino acids. Germline V gene sequence: CDR1 SGDLS, CDR2 YYNGEE. Trimming removed 3 bases from V and 4 bases from J; junction bases left unmatched: 9. The CDR3 DNA follows: TGTGCCAGCAGCGCCTATAGCAGGGGGTATAATGAAAAACTGTTTTTT. Protein: CASSAYSRGYNEKLFF.